Following are 22 T cell receptor beta chains from one sample sequenced in a study of radiation and T cells in renal cell carcinoma. Time point defined: blood 2 weeks post-SBRT. The treatment here: 15 Gy SBRT to primary tumor, nephrectomy 4 weeks later. The table came from immunoSEQ multiplex PCR; TCRdb's copy has only in-frame clones and leaves some out. The data contain about 120,000 clones, around 81% of them singletons. The sequenced sample was blood, obtained from a patient whose treatment included radiotherapy and nephrectomy. The receptors originated from a man aged 50 to 60 with renal cell carcinoma.

This clone was counted once. The chain uses TRBV5-1 and TRBJ2-3; 7 bases are a match to TRBD2. The junction had 7 bases not matched to a gene; V was cut back by 5 bases and J by 4 bases. The CDR3 length is 14 residues. From germline, CDR1 is SGHRS and CDR2 YFSETQ. CDR3 in amino acids: CASSLRTSPDTQYF. CDR3 coding DNA: TGCGCCAGCAGTCTCAGGACTAGTCCAGATACGCAGTATTTT.

The chain joins TRBV4-1 to TRBJ2-1; D is ambiguous. Trimming took 1 base from V and 13 from J, leaving 11 bases between them. Germline V lookup: CDR1 MGHRA, CDR2 YSYEKL. The CDR3 spans 12 residues. CDR3 loop: CASSQAGWVQFF. The DNA of the CDR3 is TGCGCCAGCAGCCAAGCGGGCTGGGTCCAGTTCTTC.

The rearrangement uses TRBV27 and TRBJ2-7; D might be TRBD2 (5 bases). Germline loops: CDR1 MNHEY, CDR2 SMNVEV (reference sequence). V was clipped by 2 bases and J by 4 bases, with 9 bases between them. The CDR3 runs to 13 residues. The CDR3 sequence: CASSLGSGYEQYF. CDR3 DNA: TGTGCCAGCAGTTTAGGTTCGGGGTACGAGCAGTACTTC.

V gene TRBV18 combines with J gene TRBJ2-1; D unresolved. This CDR3 region has 15 residues. Germline lookup yields CDR1 KGHSH and CDR2 LQKENI. Trimming took 3 bases from V and 8 from J, leaving 17 bases between them. The CDR3 DNA is TGTGCCAGCTCACCTGCTACCCCTCCCCTCGATGAGCAGTTCTTC. Its protein product is CASSPATPPLDEQFF.

This clone appeared a single time. V and J are TRBV28 and TRBJ1-1; D might be TRBD1 (5 bases). CDR1 MDHEN and CDR2 SYDVKM come from the germline V gene. This CDR3 region has 12 residues. Trimming pared 6 bases from V and 8 bases from J, leaving 13 bases between. The CDR3 sequence: CASSRDGTEAFF. In nucleotides, the CDR3 is TGTGCCAGCAGCCGGGACGGCACGGAAGCTTTCTTT.

A single count supports this clone. The rearrangement links TRBV30 to TRBJ2-6, with D maybe TRBD2 (5 bases). The length of the CDR3 is 16 residues. V was trimmed by 0 bases and J by 0 bases, leaving 9 bases between them. Per the germline V gene, CDR1 is GTSNPN and CDR2 is SVGIG (reference sequence). Here the CDR3 reads CAWSVRAFSGANVLTF. DNA for the CDR3: TGTGCCTGGAGTGTGCGGGCCTTCTCTGGGGCCAACGTCCTGACTTTC.

V gene TRBV28 combines with J gene TRBJ1-2; 11 nucleotides match TRBD1. After removal of 4 bases from V and 8 bases from J, the junction contained 6 bases not matched to a gene. Germline values: CDR1 MDHEN, CDR2 SYDVKM. The CDR3 contains 14 residues. CDR3 bases: TGTGCCAGCAGTTCCGGACAGGGGGCCAGAGGCTACACCTTC. Translating gives CASSSGQGARGYTF.

This clone was detected only a few times. The chain employs TRBV27 and TRBJ2-5; D gene uncertain. The germline V gene encodes CDR1 MNHEY and CDR2 SMNVEV (reference sequence). CDR3 length equals 17 residues. The germline V and J ends were trimmed by 4 bases and 0 bases, with 18 bases remaining between them. CDR3 protein: CASSSGGSRAHQETQYF. CDR3 nucleotide sequence: TGTGCCAGCAGTTCGGGTGGGTCTCGGGCCCACCAAGAGACCCAGTACTTC.

V usage is TRBV9 and J usage is TRBJ1-2; D is possibly TRBD1 (5 bases). The ends were cut back, 4 bases at V and 8 bases at J, with 24 bases in the middle. The CDR3 extends over 16 amino acids. Germline V CDR1 and CDR2: SGDLS, YYNGEE. CDR3 DNA: TGTGCCAGCAGCACGGGTAGGAGGGACCGAAGGAACGGCTACACCTTC. Protein sequence: CASSTGRRDRRNGYTF.

As for this clone: One junction end does not reproduce the germline sequence, and a read error may be involved. The CDR3 is CASSPGGPRSNEQFF. The CDR3 nucleotides are TGTGCTAGCAGTCCAGGGGGACCGAGGAGCAATGAGCAGTTCTTC. V is TRBV7-7 and J is TRBJ2-1; 7 bases match TRBD1. This CDR3 has 15 residues. CDR1 and CDR2 from the germline V gene are SSHAT and FNYEAQ (reference sequence).

The rearrangement uses TRBV6-1 and TRBJ1-1; possibly TRBD1 for D (5 bases). The V and J ends lost 4 bases and 0 bases respectively, with 15 bases between them. The CDR3 runs 16 residues. Germline V gene lookup returns CDR1 MNHNS and CDR2 SASEGT. The DNA of the CDR3 is TGTGCCAGCAGTGGAAGGTGGGGGGATTTGAACACTGAAGCTTTCTTT. Translating gives CASSGRWGDLNTEAFF.

The gene calls are TRBV6-5 and TRBJ2-2; 8 bases line up with TRBD1. The CDR3 sequence is 15 residues long. Trimming cost V 2 bases and J 2 bases; bases outside gene matches: 1. CDR1 is MNHEY, CDR2 SVGAGI, per germline. The CDR3 region has the DNA TGTGCCAGCAGTTACGGGACAGGAAACACCGGGGAGCTGTTTTTT. It translates to CASSYGTGNTGELFF.

In its sample, this clone is medium-sized (0.01 to 0.1%). The chain links TRBV4-2 to TRBJ1-5; D is ambiguous. Trimming stripped 3 bases from V and 4 bases from J, with 22 bases between. The CDR3 spans 18 residues. The germline gives CDR1 LGHNA, CDR2 YNFKEQ. CDR3 amino acids: CASSQEKVRFTENQPQHF. The DNA for the CDR3 is TGTGCCAGCAGCCAGGAAAAAGTAAGGTTTACAGAGAATCAGCCCCAGCATTTT.

The genes are TRBV19 and TRBJ1-1; D is possibly TRBD1 (6 bases). V was clipped by 6 bases and J by 3 bases, with 23 bases between them. Germline V CDR1 and CDR2: LNHDA, SQIVND (reference sequence). This CDR3 has 17 amino acids. Here the CDR3 reads CASRKIRDTSGDTEAFF. The CDR3 nucleotides are TGTGCCAGTAGGAAAATACGGGACACCTCCGGGGACACTGAAGCTTTCTTT.

V gene TRBV27 combines with J gene TRBJ1-5, with 10 bases lining up with TRBD1. Germline-derived CDR1 and CDR2 are MNHEY and SMNVEV (reference sequence). J was trimmed by 7 bases and V by 4 bases; bases with no gene match: 4. The CDR3 runs 14 residues. The CDR3 DNA follows: TGTGCCAGCAGTTATGGGGACAGGGGCCAGCCCCAGCATTTT. Residues: CASSYGDRGQPQHF.

J is TRBJ2-7 and V is TRBV9; D is unresolved. Germline values: CDR1 SGDLS, CDR2 YYNGEE. CDR3 length: 13 residues. V lost 4 bases and J 5 bases, leaving 13 bases between the germline ends. The CDR3 region has the DNA TGTGCCAGCAGCTCCTCCCCCGCCCACGAGCAGTACTTC. Its translation: CASSSSPAHEQYF.

The rearrangement links TRBV6-6 to TRBJ1-5; 7 positions agree with TRBD1. V trimming: 5 bases; J trimming: 0 bases; junction bases outside the gene matches: 7. Germline CDR1 and CDR2: MNHNY and SVGAGI (reference sequence). The CDR3 length is 16 residues. The chain's CDR3 is CASSHGTDYSNQPQHF. CDR3 sequence (DNA): TGTGCCAGCAGTCACGGGACAGACTATAGCAATCAGCCCCAGCATTTT.

The rearrangement joins TRBV19 to TRBJ2-5; D remains unclear. This CDR3 has 14 residues. Germline-derived CDR1 and CDR2 are LNHDA and SQIVND (reference sequence). V was cut by 2 bases and J by 2 bases, with 9 bases left in between. CDR3 in DNA: TGTGCCAGTAGTATAAGCAGCGTTCAAGAGACCCAGTACTTC. Translation: CASSISSVQETQYF.

This clone has only a few counts. The chain couples TRBV2 to TRBJ1-3, with D uncertain. V lost 5 bases, J lost 6 bases, and 11 bases lay in between. CDR3 size: 13 residues. CDR1 is SNHLY and CDR2 is FYNNEI in the germline V gene. The CDR3 nucleotides read TGTGCCAGCAGTCATGTTGACCCAAACACCATATATTTT. Protein sequence: CASSHVDPNTIYF.

The V and J genes are TRBV18 and TRBJ1-6, with D perhaps matching TRBD1 (5 bases). Germline V gene sequence: CDR1 KGHSH, CDR2 LQKENI. This CDR3 contains 14 residues. V lost 5 bases and J lost 7, with 12 bases in between. CDR3 in DNA: TGTGCCAGCTCAGGGCGGGACGGCAATTCACCCCTCCACTTT. Amino acids: CASSGRDGNSPLHF.

V gene TRBV6-1 combines with J gene TRBJ2-3; D is ambiguous. Germline CDR1 MNHNS, CDR2 SASEGT. V was pared by 9 bases and J by 3 bases, with 7 bases between. The CDR3 has 11 amino acids. CDR3 residues: CASPKTDTQYF. The CDR3 bases are TGTGCCAGTCCCAAAACAGATACGCAGTATTTT.

V is TRBV5-1 and J is TRBJ2-3; the match to TRBD2 covers 9 bases. Germline V CDR1 and CDR2: SGHRS, YFSETQ. CDR3 length equals 18 residues. J lost 0 bases, V lost 5 bases, and 13 bases had no gene match. The CDR3 spells CASSQTPGLAVSTDTQYF. In DNA, the CDR3 is TGCGCCAGCAGTCAAACCCCGGGACTAGCAGTGAGCACAGATACGCAGTATTTT.